This T cell receptor (beta chain) came from a study of siplizumab effects on memory and regulatory T cells. Study results and caveats: Proliferating Tregs taken from siplizumab cultures were not shown to have a confirmed suppressive function. A minor fraction of alloreactive clones, and no more, mapped to unstimulated subsets.

The CDR3 runs 16 residues. CDR1 and CDR2 (germline): LNHDA, SQIVND (reference sequence). V was clipped by 3 bases and J by 3 bases, with 18 bases between them. This clone was picked up a small number of times. Its target is unknown. Sequenced by immunoSEQ multiplex PCR; TCRdb stores in-frame clones only, minus some. This sample carries fewer than 110,000 clones, about 90% of them seen once, and the ten largest clones take about 12%. The specimen was non-Treg CD4+ T cells sorted from blood. The V gene is TRBV19, the J gene TRBJ2-7; a weak D match, TRBD2 (6 bases). The sequence derives from a human donor in good health. The CDR3 region is CASSIGVGSGGYEQYF. DNA for the CDR3: TGTGCCAGTAGTATTGGGGTAGGTAGCGGTGGCTACGAGCAGTACTTC.